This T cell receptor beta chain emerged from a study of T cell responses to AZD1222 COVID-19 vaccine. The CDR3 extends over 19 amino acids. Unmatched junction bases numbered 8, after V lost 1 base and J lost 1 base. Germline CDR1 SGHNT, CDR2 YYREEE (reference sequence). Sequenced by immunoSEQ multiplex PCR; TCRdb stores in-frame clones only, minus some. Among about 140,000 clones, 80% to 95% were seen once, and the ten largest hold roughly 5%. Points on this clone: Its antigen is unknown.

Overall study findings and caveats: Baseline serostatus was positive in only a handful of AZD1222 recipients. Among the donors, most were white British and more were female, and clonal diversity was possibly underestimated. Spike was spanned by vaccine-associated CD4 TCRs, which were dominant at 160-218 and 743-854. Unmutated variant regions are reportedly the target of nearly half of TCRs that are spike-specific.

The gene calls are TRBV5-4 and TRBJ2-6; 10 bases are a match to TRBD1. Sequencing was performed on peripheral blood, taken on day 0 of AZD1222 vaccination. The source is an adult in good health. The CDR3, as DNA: TGTGCCAGCAGCTTGTTTATGGGACAGGGGATTTCTGGGGCCAACGTCCTGACTTTC. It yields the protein CASSLFMGQGISGANVLTF.